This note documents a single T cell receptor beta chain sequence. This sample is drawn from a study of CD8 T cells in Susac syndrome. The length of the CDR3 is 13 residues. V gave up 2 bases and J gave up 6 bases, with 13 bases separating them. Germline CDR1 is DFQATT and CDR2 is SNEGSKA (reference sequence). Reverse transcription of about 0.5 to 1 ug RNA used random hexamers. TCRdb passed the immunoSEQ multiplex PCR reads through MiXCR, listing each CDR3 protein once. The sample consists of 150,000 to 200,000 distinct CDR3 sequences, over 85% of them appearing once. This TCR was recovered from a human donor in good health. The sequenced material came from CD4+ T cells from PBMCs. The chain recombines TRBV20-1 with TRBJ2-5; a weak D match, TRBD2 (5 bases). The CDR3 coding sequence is TGCAGTGCTAGACCAATAGCGACTCAGACCCAGTACTTC. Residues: CSARPIATQTQYF.